A single sample is the source of the 2 T cell receptor beta chains below, sequenced in a study of cytomegalovirus exposure and HLA in healthy donors. It was with 60 Vbeta and 13 Jbeta primers that the PCR ran. The protocol was immunoSEQ multiplex PCR, while the TCRdb copy is restricted to in-frame clones and leaves out a portion. The data show just under 250,000 clones, 82% seen once. The sample comprised PBMCs. Receptors were obtained from a woman in her thirties or forties in good health and CMV-seropositive.

V and J are TRBV4-3 and TRBJ1-1; tentative D call: TRBD1 (5 bases). Germline V gene sequence: CDR1 LGHNA, CDR2 YSLEER. Deletions cut 0 bases from V and 3 bases from J, with 11 bases between. This CDR3 comprises 15 residues. CDR3 DNA: TGCGCCAGCAGCCAAGAAAGGGCCAGGGACACTGAAGCTTTCTTT. It codes for CASSQERARDTEAFF.

This clone was seen just once. The chain carries TRBV7-2 and TRBJ2-7; possible D gene TRBD2, 7 bases. This CDR3 contains 17 residues. Germline-derived CDR1 and CDR2 are SGHTA and FQGNSA. V gave up 1 base and J gave up 0 bases, with 16 bases separating them. The CDR3 coding sequence is TGTGCCAGCAGCTTAGAGGGGGAGGGAGGGATCTCCTACGAGCAGTACTTC. Amino acid sequence: CASSLEGEGGISYEQYF.